These 19 T cell receptor beta chains were sequenced from one sample in a study of T cell clonality in common variable immunodeficiency (dated by TCRdb to between 2015 and 2016). Overall study results and their limits: Reportedly, TCRbeta sequences from CVID had fewer deletions and N-nucleotide insertions, and highly modified clones with 13 or more V deletions were absent from CVID.

The library was made by the immunoSEQ multiplex PCR assay. Drawn from immuneACCESS, this table holds only the in-frame rearrangements with V and J called that TCRdb kept. Clones are partly lost; checked studies trace under half to an unresolved V gene and leave the rest unexplained. Here the sample lists about 20,000 clones, none seen once only. 2% to 3% of the sample is in the top ten clones. For these TCRs, the target antigens are not known. Sequences were obtained from peripheral blood mononuclear cells. The receptors here all came from a human donor with common variable immunodeficiency.

This clone was observed a few times. The CDR3 end lies 3 residues beyond the end of the read and is filled in from the germline J gene. The gene calls are TRBV7-2 and TRBJ2-3; TRBD2 matches 8 bases. This CDR3 has 15 amino acids. Germline V lookup: CDR1 SGHTA, CDR2 FQGNSA. With V trimmed by 4 bases and J by 4 bases, 7 bases remained unmatched. Partial CDR3 DNA: TGTGCCAGCAGCTCGGGGGGGGGAAAATCAGATACG. Translating it yields CASSSGGGKSDT. The full CDR3 protein reads CASSSGGGKSDTQYF.

This clone was found a few times. The missing CDR3 end, 3 residues past where the read stops, is filled in from the germline J gene. The chain employs TRBV18 and TRBJ2-1; 8 bases match TRBD2. Germline CDR1 is KGHSH and CDR2 is LQKENI. The CDR3 contains 14 residues. Trimming removed 1 base from V and 4 bases from J; junction bases left unmatched: 0. CDR3 loop: CASSPLAGYNEQFF. The sequenced CDR3 bases are TGTGCCAGCTCACCACTAGCGGGGTACAATGAG. Filled out from reference TRBV18 and TRBJ2-1, the complete variable domain reads NAGVMQNPRHLVRRRGQEARLRCSPMKGHSHVYWYRQLPEEGLKFMVYLQKENIIDESGMPKERFSAEFPKEGPSILRIQQVVRGDSAAYFCASSPLAGYNEQFFGPGTRLTVL.

This clone was counted a few times. The CDR3 end falls 3 residues outside the read, so it is completed with the germline J gene. The chain couples TRBV6-2 or TRBV6-3 to TRBJ2-7; perhaps TRBD2 as D (6 bases). The ends were cut back, 4 bases at V and 3 bases at J, with 10 bases in the middle. CDR1 is MNHEY, CDR2 SVGEGT, per germline. CDR3 length: 13 amino acids. The chain's CDR3 is CASSFAGIYEQYF. The sequenced CDR3 bases are TGTGCCAGCAGTTTCGCGGGAATCTACGAG.

This clone has more than one count but fewer than ten. The CDR3 goes on 3 residues after the read ends, and that part is filled in from the germline J gene. This CDR3 is also generated by other DNA sequences in the sample. The V gene is TRBV7-9, the J gene TRBJ2-5; a weak D match, TRBD2 (5 bases). Trimming removed 6 bases from V and 2 bases from J, with 10 bases in between. CDR1 and CDR2 (germline): SEHNR, FQNEAQ (reference sequence). This CDR3 region has 13 residues. The chain's CDR3 is CASSRGFQETQYF. Partial CDR3 DNA: TGTGCCAGCAGTCGAGGGTTTCAAGAGACC.

This clone was picked up a small number of times. With the read ending 3 residues before the CDR3 end, the germline J gene is used to fill in that end. This chain joins TRBV18 and TRBJ1-6, with 8 bases aligning to TRBD1. Germline V gene lookup returns CDR1 KGHSH and CDR2 LQKENI. V gave up 1 base and J gave up 10 bases; unmatched junction bases: 3. The CDR3 sequence is 14 residues long. The covered CDR3 bases are TGTGCCAGCTCACCACGAGGACAGGGCTCACCC. Its protein is CASSPRGQGSP. The full CDR3 reads CASSPRGQGSPLHF.

This clone was counted between two and nine times. One junction end does not reproduce the germline sequence, and a read error may be involved. The read ends 3 residues early relative to the CDR3; the germline J gene fills the gap. The V and J genes are TRBV7-9 and TRBJ1-4; D gene unclear. The CDR3 totals 13 residues. Germline CDR1 reads SEHNR; CDR2 reads FQNEAQ (reference sequence). The CDR3 region is CSSSRVVEEKLFF. The DNA read from the CDR3 is TGTTCCAGCAGCCGGGTGGTGGAGGAAAAA. The variable domain in full, completed from reference TRBV7-9 and TRBJ1-4, reads DTGVSQNPRHKITKRGQNVTFRCDPISEHNRLYWYRQTLGQGPEFLTYFQNEAQLEKSRLLSDRFSAERPKGSFSTLEIQRTEQGDSAMYLCSSSRVVEEKLFFGSGTQLSVL.

About this clone itself: The junction does not match germline at one end; this may be a read error. The CDR3 is cut off 3 residues early in the read; its end comes from the germline J gene. This chain uses TRBV6-1 with TRBJ2-4; 7 bases fit TRBD2. Germline loops: CDR1 MNHNS, CDR2 SASEGT. The CDR3 contains 14 residues. The sequenced CDR3 bases are TGTGCCAGCAGTGCGCGACTAGCCCAAAACATT. Protein sequence: CASSARLAQNI. The CDR3 in its entirety is CASSARLAQNIQYF.

Comment on this clone: Read sequence stops 3 residues before the CDR3 end, and the germline J gene provides the missing end. The chain has TRBV7-2 and TRBJ2-5, with D perhaps TRBD2 (7 bases). From germline, CDR1 is SGHTA and CDR2 FQGNSA. The CDR3 has 13 amino acids. The V end lost 6 bases, the J end lost 5 bases, and 13 bases lay between the germline ends. CDR3 bases read: TGTGCCAGCAGACCTAGGGGGGGGGAGACC. Protein: CASRPRGGET. The entire CDR3 protein reads CASRPRGGETQYF.

A note on this clone: The CDR3 is cut off 3 residues early in the read; its end comes from the germline J gene. The chain is built from TRBV20-1 and TRBJ2-1; 10 bases match TRBD2. V lost 3 bases to trimming and J lost 8 bases; unmatched junction nucleotides: 4. Germline CDR1 DFQATT, CDR2 SNEGSKA (reference sequence). This CDR3 spans 13 amino acids. The chain's CDR3 is CSASTSGIYEQFF. The sequenced CDR3 bases are TGCAGTGCTAGTACTAGCGGGATCTATGAG.

Points on this clone: The read falls 3 residues short of the CDR3 end, and the missing part is taken from the germline J gene. This chain connects TRBV19 to TRBJ1-2; TRBD1 might be the D (5 bases). Trimming removed 3 bases at V and 5 bases at J, with 16 bases between. This CDR3 comprises 15 residues. Germline V gene sequence: CDR1 LNHDA, CDR2 SQIVND (reference sequence). The CDR3 here is CASSIRQSITYGYTF. The covered CDR3 bases are TGTGCCAGTAGTATTCGACAGAGCATAACTTATGGC.

A word on this clone: The read comes to an end 3 residues before the CDR3 does, leaving the germline J gene to fill in the end. V is TRBV19 and J is TRBJ2-3, with 10 bases aligning to TRBD2. Germline loops: CDR1 LNHDA, CDR2 SQIVND (reference sequence). The CDR3 consists of 15 residues. With 6 bases clipped from V and 6 bases from J, the junction kept 9 bases outside the gene matches. The CDR3 loop is CASRVASGGDDTQYF. CDR3 DNA (partial): TGTGCCAGTAGAGTAGCCAGCGGGGGGGACGATACG.

A few counts support this clone. The read falls 3 residues short of the CDR3 end, and the missing part is taken from the germline J gene. The chain employs TRBV5-1 and TRBJ2-3; 12 positions match TRBD2. The V segment lost 4 bases and the J segment 6 bases; nucleotides outside the gene matches: 9. The CDR3 totals 16 residues. CDR1 and CDR2 from the germline V gene are SGHRS and YFSETQ. The CDR3 sequence: CASSLPSGRGQDTQYF. The DNA read from the CDR3 is TGCGCCAGCAGCCTTCCTAGCGGGAGGGGCCAGGATACG.

Regarding this clone: The DNA ends 3 residues before the CDR3 does, and the rest of the CDR3 is filled in from the germline J gene. V usage is TRBV19 and J usage is TRBJ2-3; TRBD2 matches 9 bases. Germline V lookup: CDR1 LNHDA, CDR2 SQIVND (reference sequence). Trimming cost V 6 bases and J 1 base; bases outside gene matches: 5. This CDR3 spans 15 amino acids. The DNA read from the CDR3 is TGTGCCAGTAGCAACAGCGGGAGGCGCACAGATACG. Its protein product is CASSNSGRRTDT. The complete CDR3 protein is CASSNSGRRTDTQYF.

This clone was detected only a few times. The read is 3 residues too short to cover the CDR3 end, so that end is filled in from the germline J gene. This chain connects TRBV7-6 to TRBJ2-2, with 7 nucleotides matching TRBD1. The germline V gene has CDR1 SGHVS and CDR2 FNYEAQ. The junction had 4 bases not matched to a gene; V was cut back by 4 bases and J by 5 bases. The CDR3 is 14 amino acids. Incomplete CDR3 DNA: TGTGCCAGCAGCTCGGGACAGATGACCGGGGAG. Residues: CASSSGQMTGE. The CDR3 in its entirety is CASSSGQMTGELFF.

This clone was counted between two and nine times. The DNA ends 3 residues before the CDR3 does, and the rest of the CDR3 is filled in from the germline J gene. V and J are TRBV18 and TRBJ1-4, with TRBD1 as a possible D gene (5 bases). There are 14 residues in the CDR3. The germline V and J ends were trimmed by 1 base and 7 bases, with 10 bases remaining between them. Looked up from germline, CDR1 is KGHSH and CDR2 is LQKENI. The CDR3 region is CASSPQGLSEKLFF. CDR3 DNA (partial): TGTGCCAGCTCACCACAGGGGCTGAGTGAAAAA. Supplemented by reference TRBV18 and TRBJ1-4, the full variable domain reads NAGVMQNPRHLVRRRGQEARLRCSPMKGHSHVYWYRQLPEEGLKFMVYLQKENIIDESGMPKERFSAEFPKEGPSILRIQQVVRGDSAAYFCASSPQGLSEKLFFGSGTQLSVL.

Concerning this clone itself: The observed sequence ends 3 residues before the CDR3 terminus, with the missing tail filled in from the germline J gene. This chain links TRBV18 with TRBJ2-1; 7 nucleotides line up with TRBD1. CDR1 and CDR2 from the germline V gene are KGHSH and LQKENI. Losses at the gene ends were 2 bases for V and 8 bases for J; bases not matched to a gene: 12. This CDR3 has 16 amino acids. This CDR3 is CASSPGTTGKGHEQFF. CDR3 DNA, as far as it was read: TGTGCCAGCTCACCAGGGACGACAGGGAAAGGGCATGAG.

Of note for this clone: The read terminates 3 residues before the CDR3 end, so the remaining end is supplied by the germline J gene. The rearrangement links TRBV19 to TRBJ2-1; the D gene is possibly TRBD1 (5 bases). Trimming stripped 7 bases from V and 8 bases from J, with 18 bases between. The CDR3 spans 14 residues. The germline V gene has CDR1 LNHDA and CDR2 SQIVND (reference sequence). The CDR3 sequence is CASNPRGGAHEQFF. The part of the CDR3 DNA that was read is TGTGCCAGTAACCCCCGAGGTGGGGCCCATGAG.

In the case of this clone: Sequencing ends 3 residues short of the CDR3 end; the germline J gene provides the rest. The chain carries TRBV6-2 or TRBV6-3 and TRBJ2-1; D call uncertain. Germline V gene lookup returns CDR1 MNHEY and CDR2 SVGEGT. This CDR3 has 12 residues. Trimming stripped 1 base from V and 9 bases from J, with 7 bases between. The CDR3 loop is CASSYLLAEQFF. CDR3 DNA (partial): TGTGCCAGCAGTTACTTGTTGGCTGAG.

This clone occurred a few times. Sequencing ends 3 residues short of the CDR3 end; the germline J gene provides the rest. The rearrangement links TRBV30 to TRBJ2-7, with a weak D call TRBD2 (6 bases). The CDR3 is 12 amino acids. V gave up 8 bases and J gave up 6 bases, with 17 bases separating them. CDR1 is GTSNPN and CDR2 is SVGIG in the germline V gene (reference sequence). Here the CDR3 reads CATGDPLGEQYF. The part of the CDR3 DNA that was read is TGTGCCACGGGGGACCCCCTAGGCGAG.